This T cell receptor (beta chain) was captured in a study of cytomegalovirus exposure and HLA in healthy donors. Study context: Of fewer than 450 genotyped donors, more than 75% clustered with self-reported Caucasian donors.

PCR employed 60 Vbeta and 13 Jbeta primers. TCRdb keeps only in-frame clones here, not all; method: immunoSEQ multiplex PCR. The sample lists 130,000 to 150,000 clones; roughly 9.4% were seen once. There are a few counts of this clone. What it binds is unknown. This CDR3 comprises 13 residues. The V end lost 3 bases, the J end lost 2 bases, and 7 bases lay between the germline ends. Per germline, CDR1 LNHDA and CDR2 SQIVND (reference sequence). Notes on the study in general: A prior analysis recorded that most TCR beta V segments were productive about 87% or about 30% of the time. In a later analysis, common viral pathogens appeared linked to several of the most significant clusters.

This clonotype originated in a male donor in good health and CMV-seronegative. The chain employs TRBV19 and TRBJ1-2, with TRBD1 as a possible D gene (6 bases). Sequenced input: PBMCs. CDR3: CASSMGTNYGYTF. The CDR3 nucleotides are TGTGCCAGTAGTATGGGGACAAACTATGGCTACACCTTC.